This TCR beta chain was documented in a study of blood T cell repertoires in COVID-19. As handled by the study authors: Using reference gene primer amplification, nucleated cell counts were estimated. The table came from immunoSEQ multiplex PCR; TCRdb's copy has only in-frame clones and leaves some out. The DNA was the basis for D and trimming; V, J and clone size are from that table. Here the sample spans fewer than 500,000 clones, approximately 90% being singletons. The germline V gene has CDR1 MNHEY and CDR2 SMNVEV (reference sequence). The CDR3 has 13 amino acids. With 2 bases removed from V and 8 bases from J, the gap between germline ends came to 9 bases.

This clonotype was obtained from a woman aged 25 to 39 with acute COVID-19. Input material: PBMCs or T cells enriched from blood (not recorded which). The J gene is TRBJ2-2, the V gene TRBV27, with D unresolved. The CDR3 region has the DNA TGTGCCAGCAGTTTAGGGTGGGCAGGGGAGCTGTTTTTT. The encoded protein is CASSLGWAGELFF.